This T cell receptor (beta chain) was recovered during a study of beta chain features in type 1 diabetes. Study at large: There was similarity between patients and healthy donors in age, gender and cell yields.

Reverse transcribing all isolated RNA meant expressed TCRB transcripts were sequenced. Sequencing was performed with immunoSEQ multiplex PCR; in TCRdb, only in-frame clones are kept and a portion is missing. The sample has 600,000 to 650,000 clones, roughly 16% seen once. On this clone itself: The target antigen is unknown. This sample includes further DNA sequences coding for the same CDR3.

The study, taken as a whole, reports: Shortening that was moderate but significant affected the TCRB CDR3s of Type 1 diabetes patients in all four CD4+ subsets. Cells with high TCR expression could be over-represented by cDNA sequencing.

The V end lost 0 bases, the J end lost 1 base, and 3 bases lay between the germline ends. The CDR3 runs 13 residues. Germline CDR1 SGHRS, CDR2 YFSETQ. The TCR was taken from a man aged 18 to 29 in good health. The chain combines TRBV5-1 with TRBJ2-3; unclear D gene. The sequenced sample consisted of naive CD4+ T cells from blood. CDR3 residues: CASSLGRTDTQYF. CDR3 bases: TGCGCCAGCAGCTTGGGGCGCACAGATACGCAGTATTTT.